Shown below are 24 T cell receptor beta chains from a single sample sequenced in a study of T-cell reconstitution after alpha-beta-depleted transplantation in children. This sample's TCRbeta library carried unique molecular identifier barcodes. TCRdb reprocessed the PCR reads via MiXCR and lists one record per CDR3 protein. The sample includes hundreds of thousands of distinct CDR3 sequences, 6.5% to 10% of them seen just once. The sample was PBMCs, mostly from graft donor cells, taken 180 days after TCRalphabeta/CD19-depleted stem cell transplant. Every receptor here comes from a male patient younger than 18 who had a stem cell transplant for acute lymphoblastic leukemia, so the T cells may come from the graft donor.

This clonotype was observed at least ten times. This sequence joins TRBV20-1 and TRBJ2-1; D might be TRBD2 (6 bases). The CDR3 is 13 amino acids. Trimming cost V 3 bases and J 4 bases, with 10 bases left between them. Germline V gene lookup returns CDR1 DFQATT and CDR2 SNEGSKA (reference sequence). This chain's CDR3 is CSARGDSYNEQFF. The CDR3 DNA reads as TGCAGTGCTAGGGGGGACTCTTACAATGAGCAGTTCTTC.

This clonotype came up many times. In nucleotides, the CDR3 is TGTGCCAGCAGCAAAACCACAGCGGGAGGGCGGCAGTTCTTC. Translating gives CASSKTTAGGRQFF. The chain carries TRBV7-3 and TRBJ2-1; 10 positions match TRBD2. J lost 12 bases, V lost 5 bases, and 10 bases had no gene match. The germline V gene encodes CDR1 SGHTA and CDR2 FQGTGA. CDR3 size: 14 residues. Variable domain in full (rest from reference TRBV7-3 and TRBJ2-1): GAGVSQTPSNKVTEKGKYVELRCDPISGHTALYWYRQSLGQGPEFLIYFQGTGAADDSGLPNDRFFAVRPEGSVSTLKIQRTERGDSAVYLCASSKTTAGGRQFFGPGTRLTVL.

This clonotype was counted many times. The chain recombines TRBV3-1 with TRBJ1-4, with 10 bases that match TRBD1. The CDR3 length is 19 residues. V shed 4 bases and J 0 bases; nucleotides not matched to a gene: 11. The germline V gene encodes CDR1 LGHDT and CDR2 YNNKEL (reference sequence). The CDR3: CASSPLGTGAFATNEKLFF. The CDR3 nucleotides read TGTGCCAGCAGCCCCCTCGGGACAGGGGCCTTTGCAACTAATGAAAAACTGTTTTTT.

This clonotype was seen a single time. This sequence may be a read error, since a much larger clone differs from it by one base. The gene calls are TRBV24-1 and TRBJ2-6; TRBD1 matches 8 bases. Trimming at V came to 3 bases and at J to 3 bases, leaving 15 bases not matched to a gene. The CDR3 length is 20 residues. Germline lookup yields CDR1 KGHDR and CDR2 SFDVKD. For the CDR3, the DNA is TGTGCCACCAGTGATAGGAGGACAGGGTTCGAGCTCTATGGGGCCAACGTCCTGACTTTC. This translates into CATSDRRTGFELYGANVLTF.

This clonotype occurred many times. The V gene is TRBV6-5, the J gene TRBJ2-3; D possibly uses TRBD1 or TRBD2 (5 bases each). CDR1 MNHEY and CDR2 SVGAGI come from the germline V gene. This CDR3 has 17 residues. Trimming removed 4 bases from V and 9 bases from J, with 26 bases in between. The DNA for the CDR3 is TGTGCCAGCAGTTTTTGGGGGAGCCCGACGGGGATGGGCACGCAGTATTTT. It specifies CASSFWGSPTGMGTQYF.

Regarding this clonotype: A much larger clone differs from this one at a single base, so this may be a read error. CDR3 DNA sequence: TGTGCCAGGCAATTCAGGGGCGGCTCCTACGAGCAGTACTTC. Its protein is CARQFRGGSYEQYF. This chain joins TRBV28 and TRBJ2-7, with TRBD1 as a possible D gene (6 bases). Germline V gene lookup returns CDR1 MDHEN and CDR2 SYDVKM. CDR3 length: 14 residues. V was pared by 9 bases and J by 0 bases, with 15 bases between.

This clonotype was recorded at least ten times. This rearrangement joins TRBV7-9 to TRBJ2-1, with 8 bases lining up with TRBD2. The trim removed 0 bases at V and 5 bases at J, leaving 6 bases unmatched. CDR1 is SEHNR, CDR2 FQNEAQ, per germline (reference sequence). The CDR3 length is 16 residues. CDR3 sequence: CASSLASGSRNNEQFF. CDR3 DNA sequence: TGTGCCAGCAGCTTAGCCAGCGGGAGTAGGAACAATGAGCAGTTCTTC.

This clonotype was observed at least ten times. The chain uses TRBV20-1 and TRBJ2-2; possible D gene TRBD1, 6 bases. Germline-derived CDR1 and CDR2 are DFQATT and SNEGSKA (reference sequence). The CDR3 consists of 13 residues. The germline V and J ends were trimmed by 6 bases and 5 bases, with 13 bases remaining between them. DNA of the CDR3: TGCAGTGCACAACCAGGGGAAACCGGGGAGCTGTTTTTT. Its translation: CSAQPGETGELFF.

This clonotype was detected only a few times. Its ends do not fully match the called genes, so a read error is possible. The chain carries TRBV12-3 or TRBV12-4 and TRBJ2-1; 13 bases agree with TRBD2. CDR3 length: 17 amino acids. The CDR3 loop is CASSWTSGGPSDNEQFF. The CDR3 nucleotides read TGTGCCAGCAGTTGGACTAGCGGGGGACCCTCCGACAATGAGCAGTTCTTC.

This CDR3 reads CSAYRGAGEKLFF. In DNA, the CDR3 is TGCAGTGCATACAGGGGCGCGGGTGAAAAACTGTTTTTT. V and J are TRBV20-1 and TRBJ1-4; 7 nucleotides match TRBD1. V gave up 6 bases and J gave up 7 bases; unmatched junction bases: 8. There are 13 residues in the CDR3. Per the germline V gene, CDR1 is DFQATT and CDR2 is SNEGSKA (reference sequence).

At least ten counts were recorded for this clonotype. This chain connects TRBV9 to TRBJ2-1; perhaps TRBD1 as D (5 bases). The ends were cut back, 4 bases at V and 7 bases at J, with 9 bases in the middle. Germline CDR1 and CDR2: SGDLS and YYNGEE. The CDR3 has 12 amino acids. The CDR3 loop reads CASSPSGNEQFF. CDR3 in DNA: TGTGCCAGCAGCCCTTCAGGGAATGAGCAGTTCTTC.

This sequence joins TRBV27 and TRBJ2-7; 7 bases agree with TRBD1. From germline, CDR1 is MNHEY and CDR2 SMNVEV (reference sequence). This CDR3 spans 16 amino acids. Trimming at V came to 3 bases and at J to 1 base, leaving 9 bases not matched to a gene. CDR3 residues: CASSFAGGGNSYEQYF. Written as DNA, the CDR3 is TGTGCCAGCAGTTTCGCAGGGGGTGGGAATTCCTACGAGCAGTACTTC.

This chain connects TRBV3-1 to TRBJ2-7; no reliable D call. Trimming stripped 0 bases from V and 4 bases from J, with 7 bases between. The germline V gene has CDR1 LGHDT and CDR2 YNNKEL (reference sequence). There are 13 residues in the CDR3. The CDR3 sequence is CASSQDFGYEQYF. DNA for the CDR3: TGTGCCAGCAGCCAAGATTTCGGGTACGAGCAGTACTTC.

This clonotype was recorded many times. Here the CDR3 reads CASSQGTSQNYHEQYF. The CDR3 DNA follows: TGTGCCAGCAGCCAAGGGACCTCTCAAAACTACCACGAGCAGTACTTC. The rearrangement links TRBV3-1 to TRBJ2-7; D uncertain. V lost 1 base and J 5 bases, leaving 18 bases between the germline ends. The CDR3 is made up of 16 amino acids. The germline V gene has CDR1 LGHDT and CDR2 YNNKEL (reference sequence).

The sample holds many counts of this clonotype. The V gene is TRBV4-3, the J gene TRBJ2-3; TRBD1 is a possible D gene (5 bases). Germline V gene data show CDR1 as LGHNA and CDR2 as YSLEER. V lost 1 base and J lost 4, with 12 bases in between. This CDR3 region has 15 residues. The CDR3, as DNA: TGCGCCAGCAGCCAAGCGGCCAGGGCGGCAGATACGCAGTATTTT. It specifies CASSQAARAADTQYF.

At least ten counts were recorded for this clonotype. The rearrangement links TRBV9 to TRBJ2-1, with D maybe TRBD1 (7 bases). V lost 0 bases and J lost 3, with 13 bases in between. Germline V gene sequence: CDR1 SGDLS, CDR2 YYNGEE. The CDR3 contains 16 residues. CDR3 in amino acids: CASSVGRGLNYNEQFF. For the CDR3, the DNA is TGTGCCAGCAGCGTAGGGAGGGGGCTTAACTACAATGAGCAGTTCTTC.

This clonotype has a count of ten or more. V and J are TRBV28 and TRBJ1-2, with unresolved D. This CDR3 contains 14 residues. Trimming cost V 2 bases and J 2 bases, with 9 bases left between them. Germline loops: CDR1 MDHEN, CDR2 SYDVKM. The CDR3 sequence is CASSLGNSNYGYTF. In nucleotides, the CDR3 is TGTGCCAGCAGTTTAGGAAACAGCAACTATGGCTACACCTTC.

This clonotype has a handful of counts. V and J are TRBV29-1 and TRBJ2-7, with D tentatively TRBD1 or TRBD2 (5 bases each). Between the trimmed V and J ends, which lost 1 base and 9 bases, there was a span of 16 bases. Per germline, CDR1 SQVTM and CDR2 ANQGSEA. The CDR3 covers 13 residues. DNA for the CDR3: TGCAGCGTTGAAGGAGGGGTTGGGCCGGGGCAGTACTTC. Translated, it gives CSVEGGVGPGQYF.

This clonotype was detected only a few times. The rearrangement uses TRBV4-1 and TRBJ2-1; 9 positions match TRBD1. V shed 6 bases, J shed 6 bases, and the junction held 9 bases outside the gene matches. Looked up from germline, CDR1 is MGHRA and CDR2 is YSYEKL. CDR3 length equals 15 residues. The CDR3 nucleotides are TGCGCCAGCAGGCCCCGGGACAGGGAAAGCAATGAGCAGTTCTTC. Protein product: CASRPRDRESNEQFF.

The sample holds many counts of this clonotype. This rearrangement joins TRBV4-3 to TRBJ2-1; 9 nucleotides match TRBD1. The V gene's germline CDR1 is LGHNA and CDR2 YSLEER. The CDR3 spans 16 residues. V dropped 4 bases and J dropped 7; count of bases not matched to a gene: 11. The CDR3, as DNA: TGCGCCAGCAGCCCCCGAGGGACAGGGAAATTAAATGAGCAGTTCTTC. Protein: CASSPRGTGKLNEQFF.

Many counts were recorded for this clonotype. The CDR3 DNA follows: TGTGCTAGTGGTTTGCGTTTCCAAGAGACCCAGTACTTC. It yields the protein CASGLRFQETQYF. V gene TRBV12-5 combines with J gene TRBJ2-5; D gene unclear. Germline-derived CDR1 and CDR2 are LGHNT and FRNRAP. V was pared by 2 bases and J by 1 base, with 5 bases between. This CDR3 is 13 amino acids long. The full variable domain, with the rest looked up from reference TRBV12-5 and TRBJ2-5, is DARVTQTPRHKVTEMGQEVTMRCQPILGHNTVFWYRQTMMQGLELLAYFRNRAPLDDSGMPKDRFSAEMPDATLATLKIQPSEPRDSAVYFCASGLRFQETQYFGPGTRLLVL.

This clonotype was picked up many times. The V gene is TRBV3-1, the J gene TRBJ2-2; D remains ambiguous. CDR3 length: 13 residues. Trimming took off 1 base at V and 0 bases at J, with 0 bases between the two ends. Germline V CDR1 and CDR2: LGHDT, YNNKEL (reference sequence). The CDR3 bases are TGTGCCAGCAGCCAAGCGAACACCGGGGAGCTGTTTTTT. Protein sequence: CASSQANTGELFF.

The table lists this clonotype with many counts. The chain combines TRBV6-5 with TRBJ2-1; a weak D match, TRBD2 (7 bases). V was cut by 1 base and J by 12 bases, with 13 bases left in between. CDR3 length: 13 residues. The V gene's germline CDR1 is MNHEY and CDR2 SVGAGI. This CDR3 reads CASSYWGGPGQFF. The CDR3 bases are TGTGCCAGCAGTTACTGGGGGGGCCCCGGGCAGTTCTTC.

This clonotype was seen at least ten times. The chain couples TRBV18 to TRBJ2-5; 9 nucleotides match TRBD2. Trimming cost V 3 bases and J 2 bases; bases outside gene matches: 13. Germline loops: CDR1 KGHSH, CDR2 LQKENI. The CDR3 is 18 residues long. The CDR3 reads CASSPYTGNLAGQETQYF. CDR3 DNA sequence: TGTGCCAGCTCACCTTATACAGGAAATCTAGCGGGGCAAGAGACCCAGTACTTC.